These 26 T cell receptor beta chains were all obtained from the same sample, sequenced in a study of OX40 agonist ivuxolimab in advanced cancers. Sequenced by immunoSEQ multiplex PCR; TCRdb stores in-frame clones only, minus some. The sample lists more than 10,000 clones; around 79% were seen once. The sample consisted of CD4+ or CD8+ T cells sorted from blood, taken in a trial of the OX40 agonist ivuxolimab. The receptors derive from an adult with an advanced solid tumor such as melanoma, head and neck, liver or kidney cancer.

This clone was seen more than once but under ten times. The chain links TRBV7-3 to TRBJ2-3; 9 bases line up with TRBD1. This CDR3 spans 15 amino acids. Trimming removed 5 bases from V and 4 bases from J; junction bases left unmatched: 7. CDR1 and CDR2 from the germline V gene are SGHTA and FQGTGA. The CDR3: CASSPGTGSSDTQYF. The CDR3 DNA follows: TGTGCCAGCAGCCCAGGGACAGGGAGTTCAGATACGCAGTATTTT.

CDR3 residues: CASSIRGTANEKLFF. CDR3 coding DNA: TGTGCCAGTAGTATCAGGGGTACGGCTAATGAAAAACTGTTTTTT. This chain links TRBV19 with TRBJ1-4; tentative D call: TRBD1 (6 bases). Trimming removed 3 bases at V and 3 bases at J, with 11 bases between. The CDR3 is 15 residues long. In germline, CDR1 is LNHDA, CDR2 SQIVND (reference sequence). Based on the CDR3 plus reference TRBV19 and TRBJ1-4, the full variable domain is DGGITQSPKYLFRKEGQNVTLSCEQNLNHDAMYWYRQDPGQGLRLIYYSQIVNDFQKGDIAEGYSVSREKKESFPLTVTSAQKNPTAFYLCASSIRGTANEKLFFGSGTQLSVL.

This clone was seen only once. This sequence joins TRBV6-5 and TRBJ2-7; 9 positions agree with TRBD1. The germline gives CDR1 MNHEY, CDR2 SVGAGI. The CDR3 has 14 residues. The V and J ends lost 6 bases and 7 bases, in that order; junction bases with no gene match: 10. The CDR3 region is CASRTGTGRDEQYF. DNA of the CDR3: TGTGCCAGCAGGACCGGGACAGGGAGAGATGAGCAGTACTTC.

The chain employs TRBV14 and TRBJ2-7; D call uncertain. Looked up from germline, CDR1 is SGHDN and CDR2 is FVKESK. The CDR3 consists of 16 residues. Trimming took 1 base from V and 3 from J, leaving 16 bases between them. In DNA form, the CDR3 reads TGTGCCAGCAGCCAAGCTTTGGGCCAAGAGAGCTACGAGCAGTACTTC. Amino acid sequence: CASSQALGQESYEQYF. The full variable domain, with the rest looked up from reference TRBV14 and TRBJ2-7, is EAGVTQFPSHSVIEKGQTVTLRCDPISGHDNLYWYRRVMGKEIKFLLHFVKESKQDESGMPNNRFLAERTGGTYSTLKVQPAELEDSGVYFCASSQALGQESYEQYFGPGTRLTVT.

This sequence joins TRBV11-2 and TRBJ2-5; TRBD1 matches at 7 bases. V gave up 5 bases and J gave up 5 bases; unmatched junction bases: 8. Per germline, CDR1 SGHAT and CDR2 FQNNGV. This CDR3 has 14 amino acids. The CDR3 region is CASSETGMWETQYF. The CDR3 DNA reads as TGTGCCAGCAGCGAGACAGGGATGTGGGAGACCCAGTACTTC.

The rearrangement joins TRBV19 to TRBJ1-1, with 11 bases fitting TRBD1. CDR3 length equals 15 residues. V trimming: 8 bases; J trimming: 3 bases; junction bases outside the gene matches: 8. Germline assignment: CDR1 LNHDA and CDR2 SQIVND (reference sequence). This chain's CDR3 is CASGGQGDMDTEAFF. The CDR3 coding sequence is TGTGCCAGTGGGGGACAGGGGGATATGGACACTGAAGCTTTCTTT.

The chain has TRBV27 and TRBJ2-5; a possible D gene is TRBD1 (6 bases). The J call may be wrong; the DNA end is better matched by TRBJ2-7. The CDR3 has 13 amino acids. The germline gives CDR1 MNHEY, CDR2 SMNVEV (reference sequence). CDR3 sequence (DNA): TGTGCCAGCAGTTTATACGAAGGGGGCGAGCAGTACTTC. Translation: CASSLYEGGEQYF.

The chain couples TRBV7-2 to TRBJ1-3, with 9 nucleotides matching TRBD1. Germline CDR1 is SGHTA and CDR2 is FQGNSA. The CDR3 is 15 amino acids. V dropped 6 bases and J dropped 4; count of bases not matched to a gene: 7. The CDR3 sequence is CASSPGQGPGNTIYF. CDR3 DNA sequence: TGTGCCAGCAGTCCGGGACAGGGCCCCGGAAACACCATATATTTT.

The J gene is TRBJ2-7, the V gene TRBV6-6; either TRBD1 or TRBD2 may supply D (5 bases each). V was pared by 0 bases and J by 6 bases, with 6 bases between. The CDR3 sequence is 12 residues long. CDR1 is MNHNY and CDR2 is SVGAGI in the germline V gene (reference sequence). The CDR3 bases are TGTGCCAGCAGTTACTCTGGGGGCGAGCAGTACTTC. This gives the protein CASSYSGGEQYF.

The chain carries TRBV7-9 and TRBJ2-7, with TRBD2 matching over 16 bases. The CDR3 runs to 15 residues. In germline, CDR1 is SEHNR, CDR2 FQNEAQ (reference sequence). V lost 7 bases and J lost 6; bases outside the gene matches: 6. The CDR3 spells CASTGLAGGPSEQYF. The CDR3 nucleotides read TGTGCCAGCACGGGACTAGCGGGAGGGCCGTCCGAGCAGTACTTC.

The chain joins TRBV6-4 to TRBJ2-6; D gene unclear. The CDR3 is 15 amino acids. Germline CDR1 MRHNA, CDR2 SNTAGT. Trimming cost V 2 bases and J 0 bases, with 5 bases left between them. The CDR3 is CASSDGRSGANVLTF. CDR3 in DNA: TGTGCCAGCAGTGACGGTCGCTCTGGGGCCAACGTCCTGACTTTC.

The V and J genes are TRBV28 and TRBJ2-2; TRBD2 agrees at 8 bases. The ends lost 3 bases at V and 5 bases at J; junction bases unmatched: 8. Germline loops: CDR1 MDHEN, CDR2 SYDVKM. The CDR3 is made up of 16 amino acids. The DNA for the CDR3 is TGTGCCAGCAGTTTTTACGGGAGGGTTATAACCGGGGAGCTGTTTTTT. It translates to CASSFYGRVITGELFF.

The DNA of the CDR3 is TGCGCCAGCAGCCTCGGGAGGTCAACTAATGAAAAACTGTTTTTT. As protein: CASSLGRSTNEKLFF. V is TRBV4-3 and J is TRBJ1-4; no definite D call. Per germline, CDR1 LGHNA and CDR2 YSLEER. Trimming pared 4 bases from V and 0 bases from J, leaving 9 bases between. The CDR3 spans 15 residues.

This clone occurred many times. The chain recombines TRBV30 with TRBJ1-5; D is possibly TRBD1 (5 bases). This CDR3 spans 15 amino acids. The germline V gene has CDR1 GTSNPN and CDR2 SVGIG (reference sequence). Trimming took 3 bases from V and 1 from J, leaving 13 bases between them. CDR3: CAWSRPGVSNQPQHF. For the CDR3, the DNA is TGTGCCTGGAGCCGTCCGGGGGTGAGCAATCAGCCCCAGCATTTT.

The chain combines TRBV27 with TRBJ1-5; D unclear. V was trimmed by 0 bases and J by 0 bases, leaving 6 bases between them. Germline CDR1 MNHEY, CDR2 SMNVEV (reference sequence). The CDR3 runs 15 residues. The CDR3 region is CASSLSWDSNQPQHF. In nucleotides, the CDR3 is TGTGCCAGCAGTTTATCTTGGGATAGCAATCAGCCCCAGCATTTT.

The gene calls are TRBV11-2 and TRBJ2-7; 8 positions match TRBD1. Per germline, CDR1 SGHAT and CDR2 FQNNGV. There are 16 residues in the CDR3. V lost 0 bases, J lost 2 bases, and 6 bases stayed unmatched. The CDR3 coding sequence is TGTGCCAGCAGCTTAGAAATCACAGGGGGAACCTACGAGCAGTACTTC. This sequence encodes CASSLEITGGTYEQYF.

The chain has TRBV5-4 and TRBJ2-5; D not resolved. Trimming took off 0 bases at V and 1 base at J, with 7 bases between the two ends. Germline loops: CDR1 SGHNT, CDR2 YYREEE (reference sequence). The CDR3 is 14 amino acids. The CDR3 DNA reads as TGTGCCAGCAGCTTGGATGAGTCCCAAGAGACCCAGTACTTC. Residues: CASSLDESQETQYF.

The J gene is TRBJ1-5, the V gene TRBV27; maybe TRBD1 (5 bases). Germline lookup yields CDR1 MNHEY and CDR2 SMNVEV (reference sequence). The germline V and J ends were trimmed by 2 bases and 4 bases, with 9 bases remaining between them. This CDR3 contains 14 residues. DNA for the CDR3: TGTGCCAGCAGTTTACAGGGACCGAATCAGCCCCAGCATTTT. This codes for CASSLQGPNQPQHF.

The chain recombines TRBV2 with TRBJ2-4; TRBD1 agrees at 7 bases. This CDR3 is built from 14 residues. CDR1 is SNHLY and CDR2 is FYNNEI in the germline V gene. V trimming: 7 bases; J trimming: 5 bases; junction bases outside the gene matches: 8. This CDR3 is CASMIRQGQNIQYF. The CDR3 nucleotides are TGTGCCAGCATGATTCGACAGGGCCAAAACATTCAGTACTTC. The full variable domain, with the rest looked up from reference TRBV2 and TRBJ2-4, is EPEVTQTPSHQVTQMGQEVILRCVPISNHLYFYWYRQILGQKVEFLVSFYNNEISEKSEIFDDQFSVERPDGSNFTLKIRSTKLEDSAMYFCASMIRQGQNIQYFGAGTRLSVL.

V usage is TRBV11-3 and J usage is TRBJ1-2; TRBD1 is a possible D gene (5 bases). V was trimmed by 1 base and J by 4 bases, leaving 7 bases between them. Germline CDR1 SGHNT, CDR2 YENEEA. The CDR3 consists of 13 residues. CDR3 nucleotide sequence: TGTGCCAGCAGCTTAGGGGGGAGCTATGGCTACACCTTC. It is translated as CASSLGGSYGYTF. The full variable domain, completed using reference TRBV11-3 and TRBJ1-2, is EAGVVQSPRYKIIEKKQPVAFWCNPISGHNTLYWYLQNLGQGPELLIRYENEEAVDDSQLPKDRFSAERLKGVDSTLKIQPAELGDSAVYLCASSLGGSYGYTFGSGTRLTVV.

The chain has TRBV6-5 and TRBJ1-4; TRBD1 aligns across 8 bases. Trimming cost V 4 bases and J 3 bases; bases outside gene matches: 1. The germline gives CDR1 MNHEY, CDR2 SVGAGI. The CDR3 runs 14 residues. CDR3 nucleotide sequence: TGTGCCAGCAGTTGGGGACAGGCTAATGAAAAACTGTTTTTT. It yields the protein CASSWGQANEKLFF.

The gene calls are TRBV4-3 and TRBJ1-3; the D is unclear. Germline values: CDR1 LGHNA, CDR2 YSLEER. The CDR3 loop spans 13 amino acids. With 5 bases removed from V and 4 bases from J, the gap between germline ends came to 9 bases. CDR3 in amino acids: CASSASYGNTIYF. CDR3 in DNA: TGCGCCAGCAGCGCTAGCTACGGAAACACCATATATTTT.

The CDR3 spells CASSSAGGGSYEQYF. The DNA of the CDR3 is TGTGCCAGCAGTTCAGCAGGAGGGGGATCCTACGAGCAGTACTTC. The chain is built from TRBV6-5 and TRBJ2-7; D assignment may be TRBD1 or TRBD2 (6 bases each). V was pared by 4 bases and J by 1 base, with 14 bases between. The CDR3 contains 15 residues. Germline CDR1 MNHEY, CDR2 SVGAGI.

Here the CDR3 reads CASSTPGVAQETQYF. In DNA, the CDR3 is TGTGCCAGCAGCACCCCCGGGGTGGCTCAAGAGACCCAGTACTTC. V gene TRBV9 combines with J gene TRBJ2-5, with a tentative D call TRBD2 (5 bases). Looked up from germline, CDR1 is SGDLS and CDR2 is YYNGEE. Trimming removed 4 bases at V and 2 bases at J, with 15 bases between. The CDR3 runs 15 residues.

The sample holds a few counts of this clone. The CDR3 here is CASSRFQAGHQETQYF. The CDR3 bases are TGTGCCAGCAGCCGGTTTCAGGCGGGCCACCAAGAGACCCAGTACTTC. The rearrangement links TRBV7-2 to TRBJ2-5, with a possible D match to TRBD2 (5 bases). Per germline, CDR1 SGHTA and CDR2 FQGNSA. The CDR3 has 16 residues. V lost 5 bases and J 0 bases, leaving 16 bases between the germline ends.

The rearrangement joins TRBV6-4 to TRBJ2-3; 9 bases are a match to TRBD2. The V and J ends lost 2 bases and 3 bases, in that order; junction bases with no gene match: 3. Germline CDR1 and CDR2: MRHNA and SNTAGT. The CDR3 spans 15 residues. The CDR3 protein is CASSDGAGGTDTQYF. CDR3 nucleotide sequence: TGTGCCAGCAGTGACGGCGCGGGGGGGACAGATACGCAGTATTTT.